The 27 T cell receptor beta chains below were found in one sample sequenced in a study of PD-L1 blockade in urothelial cancer. This sample's time point: pretreatment peripheral blood. TCRdb's table, derived via immunoSEQ multiplex PCR, lists solely in-frame clones and lacks some. The sample consists of 70,000 or so clones, 90% of them appearing once. Specimen: PBMCs, collected around atezolizumab (anti-PD-L1) treatment. The receptors come from a man in his sixties or seventies with urothelial cancer.

This chain joins TRBV19 and TRBJ1-5; D uncertain. The V and J ends lost 1 base and 1 base respectively, with 11 bases between them. Germline values: CDR1 LNHDA, CDR2 SQIVND (reference sequence). The CDR3 has 16 residues. The CDR3 loop is CASSIVRRPSNQPQHF. CDR3 sequence (DNA): TGTGCCAGTAGTATAGTTCGGAGACCGAGCAATCAGCCCCAGCATTTT. The full variable domain, in which reference TRBV19 and TRBJ1-5 provide the parts outside the CDR3, is DGGITQSPKYLFRKEGQNVTLSCEQNLNHDAMYWYRQDPGQGLRLIYYSQIVNDFQKGDIAEGYSVSREKKESFPLTVTSAQKNPTAFYLCASSIVRRPSNQPQHFGDGTRLSIL.

This rearrangement joins TRBV28 to TRBJ1-2; TRBD1 is a possible D gene (6 bases). The germline V and J ends were trimmed by 6 bases and 5 bases, with 19 bases remaining between them. The CDR3 runs to 15 residues. Germline CDR1 and CDR2: MDHEN and SYDVKM. The CDR3 region is CASSLSPQGSYGYTF. DNA for the CDR3: TGTGCCAGCAGCCTCAGTCCTCAGGGGTCTTATGGCTACACCTTC.

The chain uses TRBV30 and TRBJ2-7; TRBD2 aligns across 8 bases. Unmatched junction bases numbered 4, after V lost 2 bases and J lost 1 base. The CDR3 totals 14 residues. CDR1 and CDR2 (germline): GTSNPN, SVGIG (reference sequence). CDR3 DNA: TGTGCCTGGAGTCGAAGCGGGAGTTCCTACGAGCAGTACTTC. This translates into CAWSRSGSSYEQYF.

The genes are TRBV4-1 and TRBJ2-3; TRBD1 is a possible D gene (5 bases). The CDR3 is 14 amino acids. Trimming pared 2 bases from V and 4 bases from J, leaving 10 bases between. CDR1 is MGHRA, CDR2 YSYEKL, per germline. Here the CDR3 DNA reads TGCGCCAGCAGCCAACAGGGCCAGGCAGATACGCAGTATTTT. Translated: CASSQQGQADTQYF.

This clone was recorded once. The V gene is TRBV4-2, the J gene TRBJ2-7; D is perhaps TRBD2 (5 bases). The CDR3 loop spans 15 amino acids. V lost 4 bases, J lost 2 bases, and 15 bases lay in between. Germline CDR1 is LGHNA and CDR2 is YNFKEQ. The chain's CDR3 is CASSPTTAGTYEQYF. The DNA of the CDR3 is TGTGCCAGCAGCCCTACCACGGCCGGGACCTACGAGCAGTACTTC.

The V gene is TRBV23-1, the J gene TRBJ2-7, with D possibly being TRBD1 (6 bases). TRBV23-1 is treated as an ORF (open reading frame) with a function not yet certain. The CDR3 consists of 15 residues. Trimming took 4 bases from V and 6 from J, leaving 19 bases between them. The CDR3 region is CASSPIGDTDFEQYF. The CDR3 DNA follows: TGCGCCAGCAGTCCTATAGGGGACACCGATTTCGAGCAGTACTTC.

CDR3 nucleotides: TGTGCCAGCAGCTTAGGTGGCACCTTAGGAAACACCATATATTTT. It translates to CASSLGGTLGNTIYF. The chain couples TRBV11-2 to TRBJ1-3; D ambiguous. CDR1 and CDR2 from the germline V gene are SGHAT and FQNNGV. Trimming stripped 1 base from V and 4 bases from J, with 11 bases between. The CDR3 has 15 residues.

This chain uses TRBV9 with TRBJ2-7, with 7 bases that match TRBD1. The V and J ends lost 4 bases and 0 bases, in that order; junction bases with no gene match: 10. Germline CDR1 reads SGDLS; CDR2 reads YYNGEE. The length of the CDR3 is 16 residues. In DNA, the CDR3 is TGTGCCAGCAGCCCAAGCACAGGGGAAGTCTCCTACGAGCAGTACTTC. Amino acid sequence: CASSPSTGEVSYEQYF. The variable domain in full, with the rest retrieved from reference TRBV9 and TRBJ2-7, is DSGVTQTPKHLITATGQRVTLRCSPRSGDLSVYWYQQSLDQGLQFLIQYYNGEERAKGNILERFSAQQFPDLHSELNLSSLELGDSALYFCASSPSTGEVSYEQYFGPGTRLTVT.

This rearrangement joins TRBV5-1 to TRBJ1-3; a weak D match, TRBD1 (5 bases). The CDR3 contains 16 residues. Germline loops: CDR1 SGHRS, CDR2 YFSETQ. V gave up 0 bases and J gave up 4 bases, with 14 bases separating them. CDR3 sequence: CASSLAGGATGNTIYF. In nucleotides, the CDR3 is TGCGCCAGCAGCTTGGCCGGAGGGGCCACCGGAAACACCATATATTTT.

The chain recombines TRBV21-1 with TRBJ2-7; TRBD2, the table's D call, was not compared with the DNA. TRBV21-1 is a pseudogene segment. The CDR3 extends over 14 amino acids. The chain's CDR3 is CASSKLPPAYEQYF. The CDR3 DNA sequence: TGTGCCAGCAGCAAACTACCCCCCGCCTACGAGCAGTACTTC.

The chain joins TRBV27 to TRBJ2-5; the match to TRBD1 covers 8 bases. V lost 5 bases and J lost 5; bases outside the gene matches: 7. The germline gives CDR1 MNHEY, CDR2 SMNVEV (reference sequence). The CDR3 length is 14 residues. As DNA, the CDR3 is TGTGCCAGCAGTCTAAATTCAGGGGGCGAGACCCAGTACTTC. The encoded protein is CASSLNSGGETQYF.

J is TRBJ2-3 and V is TRBV18; the D is unclear. Germline lookup yields CDR1 KGHSH and CDR2 LQKENI. V was clipped by 2 bases and J by 2 bases, with 11 bases between them. This CDR3 contains 15 residues. The CDR3 spells CASSPVAGPTDTQYF. As DNA, the CDR3 is TGTGCCAGCTCACCAGTGGCAGGCCCCACAGATACGCAGTATTTT.

This chain's CDR3 is CASSFRGPGEQYF. The CDR3 bases are TGTGCCAGCAGCTTCAGGGGGCCGGGCGAGCAGTACTTC. The chain couples TRBV13 to TRBJ2-7, with 8 bases matching TRBD1. Losses at the gene ends were 3 bases for V and 6 bases for J; bases not matched to a gene: 4. The CDR3 is 13 residues long. Germline loops: CDR1 PRHDT, CDR2 FYEKMQ (reference sequence).

This CDR3 reads CASSSWTADEQFF. The CDR3 DNA reads as TGTGCCAGCAGCTCCTGGACAGCAGATGAGCAGTTCTTC. The rearrangement uses TRBV7-9 and TRBJ2-1, with a tentative D call TRBD1 (6 bases). In germline, CDR1 is SEHNR, CDR2 FQNEAQ (reference sequence). This CDR3 comprises 13 residues. V dropped 4 bases and J dropped 8 bases, with 12 bases sitting between them. The full variable domain, rest sourced from reference TRBV7-9 and TRBJ2-1, is DTGVSQNPRHKITKRGQNVTFRCDPISEHNRLYWYRQTLGQGPEFLTYFQNEAQLEKSRLLSDRFSAERPKGSFSTLEIQRTEQGDSAMYLCASSSWTADEQFFGPGTRLTVL.

The chain is built from TRBV5-1 and TRBJ1-3; D unclear. V lost 0 bases to trimming and J lost 0 bases, with 4 bases between them. The V gene's germline CDR1 is SGHRS and CDR2 YFSETQ. The CDR3 has 14 amino acids. CDR3 bases: TGCGCCAGCAGCTTGGACATCTCTGGAAACACCATATATTTT. Protein sequence: CASSLDISGNTIYF.

The CDR3 is CAWSVQASGAQETQYF. The CDR3, as DNA: TGTGCCTGGAGTGTACAGGCTAGCGGGGCCCAAGAGACCCAGTACTTC. The rearrangement uses TRBV30 and TRBJ2-5; 9 bases are shared with TRBD2. From germline, CDR1 is GTSNPN and CDR2 SVGIG (reference sequence). The CDR3 has 16 amino acids. With V trimmed by 0 bases and J by 1 base, 6 bases remained unmatched.

Only one count was recorded for this clone. The V gene is TRBV10-3, the J gene TRBJ1-4; 8 bases agree with TRBD1. In germline, CDR1 is ENHRY, CDR2 SYGVKD. This CDR3 is built from 15 residues. Losses at the gene ends were 4 bases for V and 7 bases for J; bases not matched to a gene: 8. The CDR3 region is CAISASRGLGEKLFF. CDR3 in DNA: TGTGCCATCAGTGCCTCCAGGGGGCTAGGTGAAAAACTGTTTTTT.

V gene TRBV28 combines with J gene TRBJ1-5; D uncertain. Germline-derived CDR1 and CDR2 are MDHEN and SYDVKM. The CDR3 length is 16 residues. Deletions cut 2 bases from V and 0 bases from J, with 11 bases between. The CDR3 loop reads CASSLTPRSSNQPQHF. CDR3 coding DNA: TGTGCCAGCAGTTTAACCCCTCGGAGTAGCAATCAGCCCCAGCATTTT. Together with reference TRBV28 and TRBJ1-5, the CDR3 gives the full variable domain: DVKVTQSSRYLVKRTGEKVFLECVQDMDHENMFWYRQDPGLGLRLIYFSYDVKMKEKGDIPEGYSVSREKKERFSLILESASTNQTSMYLCASSLTPRSSNQPQHFGDGTRLSIL.

V usage is TRBV9 and J usage is TRBJ1-1, with D unresolved. In germline, CDR1 is SGDLS, CDR2 YYNGEE. This CDR3 has 13 residues. The germline V and J ends were trimmed by 0 bases and 3 bases, with 6 bases remaining between them. CDR3 in amino acids: CASSVGVDTEAFF. Here the CDR3 DNA reads TGTGCCAGCAGCGTAGGCGTGGACACTGAAGCTTTCTTT.

CDR3 DNA sequence: TGTGCCTGGAGTGGATCTAGCGGGAGCCAAGAGACCCAGTACTTC. Translated, it gives CAWSGSSGSQETQYF. The chain couples TRBV30 to TRBJ2-5; 10 nucleotides agree with TRBD2. Germline trimming cut 1 base from V and 1 base from J; bases unmatched to any gene: 3. The CDR3 spans 15 residues. Germline V CDR1 and CDR2: GTSNPN, SVGIG (reference sequence). Variable domain in full (rest from reference TRBV30 and TRBJ2-5): SQTIHQWPATLVQPVGSPLSLECTVEGTSNPNLYWYRQAAGRGLQLLFYSVGIGQISSEVPQNLSASRPQDRQFILSSKKLLLSDSGFYLCAWSGSSGSQETQYFGPGTRLLVL.

CDR3 coding DNA: TGTGCCAGCAGAGAGGACAGAAGGAGCAATCAGCCCCAGCATTTT. Encoded protein: CASREDRRSNQPQHF. The V and J genes are TRBV2 and TRBJ1-5, with D maybe TRBD1 (6 bases). Germline V gives CDR1 SNHLY, CDR2 FYNNEI. With 6 bases removed from V and 1 base from J, the gap between germline ends came to 13 bases. The CDR3 contains 15 residues.

The V gene is TRBV18, the J gene TRBJ1-5, with TRBD1 matching 7 bases. CDR3 length equals 17 residues. Germline lookup yields CDR1 KGHSH and CDR2 LQKENI. V lost 0 bases and J lost 1; bases outside the gene matches: 6. The chain's CDR3 is CASSPPRTGQSNQPQHF. The CDR3, as DNA: TGTGCCAGCTCACCACCGAGGACAGGCCAGAGCAATCAGCCCCAGCATTTT. The variable domain in full, completed from reference TRBV18 and TRBJ1-5, reads NAGVMQNPRHLVRRRGQEARLRCSPMKGHSHVYWYRQLPEEGLKFMVYLQKENIIDESGMPKERFSAEFPKEGPSILRIQQVVRGDSAAYFCASSPPRTGQSNQPQHFGDGTRLSIL.

This sequence joins TRBV7-9 and TRBJ2-7; maybe TRBD1 (6 bases). The CDR3 extends over 12 amino acids. V lost 4 bases and J lost 8, with 12 bases in between. Germline V lookup: CDR1 SEHNR, CDR2 FQNEAQ (reference sequence). CDR3 in amino acids: CASSSPDSQQYF. Written as DNA, the CDR3 is TGTGCCAGCAGCTCACCGGACAGCCAGCAGTACTTC.

CDR3 loop: CASRAFSNEQFF. CDR3 bases: TGTGCCAGCAGGGCCTTTAGCAATGAGCAGTTCTTC. V usage is TRBV19 and J usage is TRBJ2-1, with TRBD1 as a possible D gene (5 bases). Germline-derived CDR1 and CDR2 are LNHDA and SQIVND (reference sequence). CDR3 length: 12 amino acids. Trimming stripped 9 bases from V and 6 bases from J, with 12 bases between.

The genes are TRBV6-6 and TRBJ2-7, with no clear D. CDR1 and CDR2 from the germline V gene are MNHNY and SVGAGI (reference sequence). V was clipped by 3 bases and J by 6 bases, with 15 bases between them. This CDR3 is 14 amino acids long. This CDR3 reads CASSYLVVPGEQYF. The CDR3 DNA is TGTGCCAGCAGTTATTTGGTGGTTCCGGGCGAGCAGTACTTC.

This sequence joins TRBV28 and TRBJ2-7; no clear D gene. The ends were cut back, 4 bases at V and 2 bases at J, with 12 bases in the middle. This CDR3 contains 14 residues. CDR1 is MDHEN, CDR2 SYDVKM, per germline. CDR3 DNA: TGTGCCAGCAGTTCCTCGTGGCCTGCCTACGAGCAGTACTTC. It is translated as CASSSSWPAYEQYF. Complete variable domain (other parts from reference TRBV28 and TRBJ2-7): DVKVTQSSRYLVKRTGEKVFLECVQDMDHENMFWYRQDPGLGLRLIYFSYDVKMKEKGDIPEGYSVSREKKERFSLILESASTNQTSMYLCASSSSWPAYEQYFGPGTRLTVT.

The table lists this clone with a count of one. The rearrangement links TRBV18 to TRBJ2-1; D possibly corresponds to TRBD2 (6 bases). The ends were cut back, 11 bases at V and 6 bases at J, with 17 bases in the middle. Germline V gene sequence: CDR1 KGHSH, CDR2 LQKENI. The CDR3 loop spans 13 amino acids. CDR3 sequence reads: CAGATKGGNEQFF. CDR3 DNA sequence: TGTGCCGGTGCGACGAAGGGAGGCAATGAGCAGTTCTTC. The full variable domain, in which reference TRBV18 and TRBJ2-1 provide the parts outside the CDR3, is NAGVMQNPRHLVRRRGQEARLRCSPMKGHSHVYWYRQLPEEGLKFMVYLQKENIIDESGMPKERFSAEFPKEGPSILRIQQVVRGDSAAYFCAGATKGGNEQFFGPGTRLTVL.